Listed below are T cell receptor beta chains from one sample, sequenced in a study of T cells in Graves' hyperthyroidism and ophthalmopathy. TCRdb reanalysed the multiplex PCR reads using MiXCR and keeps one entry per CDR3 protein. The sample holds roughly 380,000 distinct CDR3 sequences, around 13% seen once. The specimen was blood. Source of these receptors: a woman aged 60-75 years with Graves' hyperthyroidism. CDR3s include the opening cysteine and the closing phenylalanine or tryptophan. Each record gives: J gene, D gene, V gene, clone size, CDR3 DNA, CDR3 protein. D genes are given only for firm matches. The size field is filled for only some rows; it gives once, few, many or a size class.

TRBJ2-3,TRBD1,TRBV6-2/TRBV6-3,many,TGTGCCAGCAGTACCGAGGACAGGGGGCTTGGGGATACGCAGTATTTT,CASSTEDRGLGDTQYF
TRBJ2-6,TRBD2,TRBV30,-,TGTGCCCGTGGGGGGGGCTCTGGGGCCAACGTCCTGACTTTC,CARGGGSGANVLTF
TRBJ2-1,-,TRBV6-4,few,TGTGCCAGACGTTACGGGGTACACAATGAGCAGTTCTTC,CARRYGVHNEQFF
TRBJ1-2,-,TRBV6-1,many,TGTGCCAGCACAGGGGTGGGGGCATACTATGGCTACACCTTC,CASTGVGAYYGYTF
TRBJ2-1,TRBD2,TRBV11-2,many,TGTGCCAGCAGCCCGACTAGCCGATCAAACAATGAGCAGTTCTTC,CASSPTSRSNNEQFF
TRBJ2-7,TRBD1,TRBV10-3,many,TGTGCCATCAGCCGACAGGGCATCTCCTACGAGCAGTACTTC,CAISRQGISYEQYF
TRBJ1-1,-,TRBV18,many,TGTGCCAGCTCCCCTAGGGGAACCAACACTGAAGCTTTCTTT,CASSPRGTNTEAFF
TRBJ1-2,TRBD1,TRBV20-1,many,TGCAGTGCTAGAAGGACAGGAGACTATGGCTACACCTTC,CSARRTGDYGYTF
TRBJ1-6,-,TRBV5-8,few,TGTGCCAGCAGCCCAAGGGAACGGCGCGTGAATTCACCCCTCCACTTT,CASSPRERRVNSPLHF
TRBJ1-5,-,TRBV19,many,TGTGCCAGTATTCGCCGGGGGGAGATGGTGAGGAGCAATCAGCCCCAGCATTTT,CASIRRGEMVRSNQPQHF
TRBJ2-3,-,TRBV20-1,many,TGCAGTGCTAGTGAGCGCGGGGCCCCCCCAGATACGCAGTATTTT,CSASERGAPPDTQYF
TRBJ2-3,-,TRBV11-2,many,TGTGCCAGCAGGAGAGAGGGCCTCAGGAAAGATACGCAGTATTTT,CASRREGLRKDTQYF
TRBJ1-2,-,TRBV12-3/TRBV12-4,many,TGTGCCAGCACCCGGGACGAAGAGTCCTATGGCTACACCTTC,CASTRDEESYGYTF
TRBJ2-3,TRBD1,TRBV9,few,TGTGCCAGCAGCGAGACAGAACAGGGGTTGGGCACAGATACGCAGTATTTT,CASSETEQGLGTDTQYF
TRBJ2-7,TRBD1,TRBV5-1,-,TGCGCCAGCAGCTGGACCGGGACAGGGCGCGACGAGCAGTACTTC,CASSWTGTGRDEQYF
TRBJ2-7,TRBD1,TRBV6-2/TRBV6-3,-,TGTGCCAGCAGTTACTATATCACAGGGGGGAAGAACGAGCAGTACTTC,CASSYYITGGKNEQYF
TRBJ2-1,-,TRBV5-1,many,TGCGCCAGCACGCTGGAGGGGCTAGCTCTGGATGAGCAGTTCTTC,CASTLEGLALDEQFF
TRBJ2-3,-,TRBV28,few,TGTGCCAGCAGTAAAAGGGGTCCAGATACGCAGTATTTT,CASSKRGPDTQYF
TRBJ2-2,-,TRBV9,many,TGTGCCAGCAGCGACAGGAAGACAGGCCACACCGGGGAGCTGTTTTTT,CASSDRKTGHTGELFF
TRBJ2-1,TRBD2,TRBV12-3/TRBV12-4,-,TGTGCCAGCAGCCACCCGGGACTAGCGGGAGGGGAGGAGCAGTTCTTC,CASSHPGLAGGEEQFF
TRBJ2-3,-,TRBV4-1,-,TGCGCCAGCAGCCAACGGGACTCGGGCACAGATACGCAGTATTTT,CASSQRDSGTDTQYF
TRBJ1-1,-,TRBV11-3,many,TGTGCCAGCAGCAGGGACCCACGAAGAGAAGCTTTCTTT,CASSRDPRREAFF
TRBJ1-4,TRBD1,TRBV20-1,few,TGCAGTGCTGAGGACAGGGGGGATGAAAAACTGTTTTTT,CSAEDRGDEKLFF
TRBJ1-1,-,TRBV24-1,-,TGTGCCACCGAATCTTCAGGCGGCCGCACTGAAGCTTTCTTT,CATESSGGRTEAFF
TRBJ2-1,-,TRBV18,few,TGTGCCAGCTCACCATCGGAGGAGGATGAGCAGTTCTTC,CASSPSEEDEQFF